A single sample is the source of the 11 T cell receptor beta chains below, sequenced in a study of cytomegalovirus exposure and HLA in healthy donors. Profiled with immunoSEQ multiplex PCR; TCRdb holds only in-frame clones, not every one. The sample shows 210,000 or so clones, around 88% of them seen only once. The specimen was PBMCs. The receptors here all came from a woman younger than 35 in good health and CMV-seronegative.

As DNA, the CDR3 is TGTGCCAGCAGCTCCCGGGACAGTAGCAATCAGCCCCAGCATTTT. It codes for CASSSRDSSNQPQHF. The chain employs TRBV7-8 and TRBJ1-5; 7 bases line up with TRBD1. Germline V CDR1 and CDR2: SGHVS, FQNEAQ. V was clipped by 4 bases and J by 0 bases; unmatched bases: 3. This CDR3 has 15 amino acids.

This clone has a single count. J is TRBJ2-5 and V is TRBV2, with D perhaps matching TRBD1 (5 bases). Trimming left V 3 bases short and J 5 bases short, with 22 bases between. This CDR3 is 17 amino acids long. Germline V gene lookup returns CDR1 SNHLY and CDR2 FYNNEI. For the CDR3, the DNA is TGTGCCAGCAGTGATGGTTCCGTACTGCAACCAGGGGAGACCCAGTACTTC. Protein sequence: CASSDGSVLQPGETQYF. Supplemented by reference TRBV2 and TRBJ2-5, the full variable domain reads EPEVTQTPSHQVTQMGQEVILRCVPISNHLYFYWYRQILGQKVEFLVSFYNNEISEKSEIFDDQFSVERPDGSNFTLKIRSTKLEDSAMYFCASSDGSVLQPGETQYFGPGTRLLVL.

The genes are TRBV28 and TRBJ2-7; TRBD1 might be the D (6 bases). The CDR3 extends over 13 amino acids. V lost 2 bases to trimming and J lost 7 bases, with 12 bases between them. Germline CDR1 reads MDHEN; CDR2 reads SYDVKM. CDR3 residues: CASSLTRTVEQYF. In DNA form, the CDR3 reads TGTGCCAGCAGTTTAACCAGGACAGTGGAGCAGTACTTC.

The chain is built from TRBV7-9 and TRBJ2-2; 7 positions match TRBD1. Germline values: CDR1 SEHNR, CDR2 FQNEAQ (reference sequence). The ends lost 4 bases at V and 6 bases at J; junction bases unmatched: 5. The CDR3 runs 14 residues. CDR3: CASSSPTGAGELFF. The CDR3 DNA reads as TGTGCCAGCAGCTCGCCAACAGGGGCCGGGGAGCTGTTTTTT.

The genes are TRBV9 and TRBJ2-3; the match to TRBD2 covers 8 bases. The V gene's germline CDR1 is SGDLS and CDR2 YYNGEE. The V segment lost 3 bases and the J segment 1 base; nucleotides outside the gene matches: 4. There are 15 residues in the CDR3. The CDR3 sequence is CASSDGLARTDTQYF. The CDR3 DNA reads TGTGCCAGCAGCGACGGACTAGCTCGCACAGATACGCAGTATTTT.

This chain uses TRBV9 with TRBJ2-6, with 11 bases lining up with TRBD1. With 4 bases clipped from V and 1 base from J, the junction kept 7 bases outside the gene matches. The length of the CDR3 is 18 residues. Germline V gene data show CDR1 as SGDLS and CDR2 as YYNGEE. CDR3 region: CASSTGTGGWSGANVLTF. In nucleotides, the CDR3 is TGTGCCAGCAGCACAGGGACAGGGGGATGGTCTGGGGCCAACGTCCTGACTTTC.

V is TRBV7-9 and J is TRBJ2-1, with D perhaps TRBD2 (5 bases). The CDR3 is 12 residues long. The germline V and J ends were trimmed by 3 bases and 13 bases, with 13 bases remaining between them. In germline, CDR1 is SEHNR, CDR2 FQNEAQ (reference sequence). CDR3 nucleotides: TGTGCCAGCAGCTTGGGATTAGGGAGCCAGTTCTTC. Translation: CASSLGLGSQFF.

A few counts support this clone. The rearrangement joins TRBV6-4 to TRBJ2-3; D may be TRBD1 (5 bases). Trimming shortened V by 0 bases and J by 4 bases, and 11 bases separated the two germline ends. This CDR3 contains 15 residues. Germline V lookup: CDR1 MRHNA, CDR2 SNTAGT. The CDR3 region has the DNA TGTGCCAGCAGTGACTCGGGGCAGGGATCAGATACGCAGTATTTT. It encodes CASSDSGQGSDTQYF.

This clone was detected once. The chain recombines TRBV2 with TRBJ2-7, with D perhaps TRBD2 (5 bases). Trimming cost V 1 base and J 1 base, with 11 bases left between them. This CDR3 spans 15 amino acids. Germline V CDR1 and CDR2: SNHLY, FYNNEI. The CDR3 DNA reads TGTGCCAGCAGTGAAGGGGCTAGCCGTTCCTACGAGCAGTACTTC. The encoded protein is CASSEGASRSYEQYF.

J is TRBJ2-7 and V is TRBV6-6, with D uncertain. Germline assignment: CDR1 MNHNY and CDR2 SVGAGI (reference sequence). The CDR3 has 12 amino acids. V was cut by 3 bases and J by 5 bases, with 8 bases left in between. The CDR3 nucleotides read TGTGCCAGCAGTTATAAGAGTCACGAGCAGTACTTC. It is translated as CASSYKSHEQYF.

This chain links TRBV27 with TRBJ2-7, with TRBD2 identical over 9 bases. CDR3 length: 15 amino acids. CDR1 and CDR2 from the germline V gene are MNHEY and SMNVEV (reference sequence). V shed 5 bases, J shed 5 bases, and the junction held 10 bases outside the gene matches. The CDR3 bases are TGTGCCAGCAGTCCTACAGTGACTAGCGGCCACGAGCAGTACTTC. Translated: CASSPTVTSGHEQYF.